The 17 T cell receptor beta chains below were found in one sample sequenced in a study of human T cells and chemical hapten exposure. The time point is: healthy volunteer bleed at 2 weeks. Total RNA was extracted from unfractionated whole blood. TCRdb fed the RACE reads into MiXCR, producing one record per CDR3 protein. The sample yields approximately 97,000 distinct CDR3 sequences, 8.5% to 9% seen once. Sequenced input: whole blood. The receptors shown here come from a female donor in good health. Some clones in this sample may be carry-over from other donors' samples.

This chain connects TRBV5-1 to TRBJ2-7; the D gene is possibly TRBD1 (6 bases). The germline V gene has CDR1 SGHRS and CDR2 YFSETQ. V lost 1 base and J 2 bases, leaving 7 bases between the germline ends. The CDR3 consists of 13 residues. This CDR3 reads CASSLSGAYEQYF. Here the CDR3 DNA reads TGCGCCAGCAGCTTGTCAGGGGCCTACGAGCAGTACTTC.

This clonotype has just a few counts. The gene calls are TRBV19 and TRBJ2-5; 10 bases map to TRBD2. CDR1 and CDR2 (germline): LNHDA, SQIVND (reference sequence). J was trimmed by 3 bases and V by 5 bases; bases with no gene match: 3. This CDR3 has 14 amino acids. In DNA form, the CDR3 reads TGTGCCAGTAGTTGGACTAGCGGAGAAGAGACCCAGTACTTC. Its protein is CASSWTSGEETQYF.

The table lists this clonotype with a few counts. The chain links TRBV25-1 to TRBJ2-1, with a possible D match to TRBD1 (6 bases). The V gene lost 5 bases and the J gene lost 1 base, with 12 bases spanning the gap. Germline CDR1 reads MGHDK; CDR2 reads SYGVNS. The CDR3 extends over 15 amino acids. CDR3: CASSSVGASYNEQFF. The CDR3 DNA is TGTGCCAGCAGTAGTGTGGGGGCATCCTACAATGAGCAGTTCTTC.

For this clonotype: With a much larger clone just one base away, this may be a read error. The V gene is TRBV28, the J gene TRBJ2-5; D ambiguous. The germline gives CDR1 MDHEN, CDR2 SYDVKM. Trimming removed 5 bases from V and 1 base from J, with 11 bases in between. This CDR3 has 14 residues. Here the CDR3 DNA reads TGTGCCAGCAGTCTTAGATGGTCCCAAGAGACCCAGTACTTC. It specifies CASSLRWSQETQYF.

This clonotype has a handful of counts. This chain connects TRBV27 to TRBJ2-4, with TRBD1 matching over 7 bases. The CDR3 runs 13 residues. The V segment lost 6 bases and the J segment 5 bases; nucleotides outside the gene matches: 4. Looked up from germline, CDR1 is MNHEY and CDR2 is SMNVEV (reference sequence). The CDR3 region is CASSTGVQNIQYF. For the CDR3, the DNA is TGTGCCAGCAGCACAGGGGTACAAAACATTCAGTACTTC.

V and J are TRBV29-1 and TRBJ2-7; 9 bases align to TRBD1. Germline V gives CDR1 SQVTM, CDR2 ANQGSEA. Losses at the gene ends were 0 bases for V and 4 bases for J; bases not matched to a gene: 7. The CDR3 is 15 amino acids. The CDR3 DNA reads as TGCAGCGTTGAAGATCCACAGGGGGCGCTTTACGAGCAGTACTTC. As protein: CSVEDPQGALYEQYF.

V is TRBV2 and J is TRBJ2-3; 13 bases align to TRBD2. J was trimmed by 2 bases and V by 7 bases; bases with no gene match: 3. The CDR3 has 15 residues. CDR1 is SNHLY and CDR2 is FYNNEI in the germline V gene. This CDR3 is CASKGTSGNTDTQYF. The DNA of the CDR3 is TGTGCCAGCAAAGGGACTAGCGGGAACACAGATACGCAGTATTTT. Combining the CDR3 with reference TRBV2 and TRBJ2-3 gives the whole variable domain EPEVTQTPSHQVTQMGQEVILRCVPISNHLYFYWYRQILGQKVEFLVSFYNNEISEKSEIFDDQFSVERPDGSNFTLKIRSTKLEDSAMYFCASKGTSGNTDTQYFGPGTRLTVL.

This clonotype was counted many times. This chain connects TRBV5-6 to TRBJ1-6; D not resolved. The V end lost 4 bases, the J end lost 8 bases, and 19 bases lay between the germline ends. Per germline, CDR1 SGHDT and CDR2 YYEEEE. The CDR3 runs 16 residues. CDR3 residues: CASSPNPAKGYSPLHF. The CDR3 DNA sequence: TGTGCCAGCAGCCCGAACCCCGCTAAGGGTTATTCACCCCTCCACTTT.

This clonotype was recorded many times. The chain is built from TRBV11-2 and TRBJ2-5; D is unresolved. The V and J ends lost 1 base and 3 bases respectively, with 9 bases between them. CDR1 is SGHAT and CDR2 is FQNNGV in the germline V gene. The CDR3 length is 14 residues. CDR3 sequence (DNA): TGTGCCAGCAGCTTAGCGCTAGTAGAAGAGACCCAGTACTTC. The encoded protein is CASSLALVEETQYF.

This clonotype was detected only a few times. V usage is TRBV7-2 and J usage is TRBJ1-5; D not certain. V lost 5 bases and J lost 0, with 11 bases in between. CDR3 length: 15 residues. The germline V gene encodes CDR1 SGHTA and CDR2 FQGNSA. The chain's CDR3 is CASSPQLNSNQPQHF. The CDR3, as DNA: TGTGCCAGCAGCCCCCAGCTTAATAGCAATCAGCCCCAGCATTTT.

This clonotype was recorded many times. The chain employs TRBV5-1 and TRBJ1-2; D is unresolved. Germline lookup yields CDR1 SGHRS and CDR2 YFSETQ. V lost 0 bases, J lost 2 bases, and 8 bases lay in between. The CDR3 sequence is 14 residues long. This CDR3 is CASSLDTENYGYTF. The CDR3 bases are TGCGCCAGCAGCTTGGATACAGAGAACTATGGCTACACCTTC.

This chain connects TRBV20-1 to TRBJ1-4, with 9 bases matching TRBD1. The CDR3 spans 13 residues. Germline CDR1 and CDR2: DFQATT and SNEGSKA (reference sequence). The J segment lost 7 bases and the V segment lost 6 bases, leaving 6 bases of the junction unmatched. CDR3 DNA: TGCAGTGCAAGGACAGGGGATGGTGAAAAACTGTTTTTT. It specifies CSARTGDGEKLFF.

The chain carries TRBV6-5 and TRBJ2-6; 7 bases align to TRBD1. Germline CDR1 reads MNHEY; CDR2 reads SVGAGI. Trimming at V came to 6 bases and at J to 5 bases, leaving 7 bases not matched to a gene. The CDR3 is made up of 15 amino acids. The CDR3 loop reads CASSPGQTRANVLTF. The CDR3 DNA reads as TGTGCCAGCAGCCCGGGACAGACTAGGGCCAACGTCCTGACTTTC.

The rearrangement links TRBV30 to TRBJ2-7; D is ambiguous. Germline CDR1 and CDR2: GTSNPN and SVGIG (reference sequence). The CDR3 runs to 12 residues. Trimming cost V 3 bases and J 4 bases, with 10 bases left between them. This chain's CDR3 is CAWSEDWYEQYF. CDR3 in DNA: TGTGCCTGGAGCGAAGACTGGTACGAGCAGTACTTC.

This clonotype was seen repeatedly, ten times or more. The V and J genes are TRBV10-3 and TRBJ2-1; 9 positions match TRBD2. CDR1 and CDR2 from the germline V gene are ENHRY and SYGVKD. CDR3 length: 13 amino acids. J was trimmed by 9 bases and V by 11 bases; bases with no gene match: 11. The chain's CDR3 is CAVSAGGPVEQFF. The CDR3 DNA sequence: TGTGCCGTTTCGGCGGGAGGGCCCGTTGAGCAGTTCTTC.

This clonotype was observed many times. V usage is TRBV24-1 and J usage is TRBJ2-2; 8 positions agree with TRBD1. Germline CDR1 is KGHDR and CDR2 is SFDVKD. V lost 3 bases, J lost 4 bases, and 9 bases stayed unmatched. The CDR3 is 17 amino acids. DNA for the CDR3: TGTGCCACCAGTGATCCAAAGACAGGGGCTGGCACCGGGGAGCTGTTTTTT. As protein: CATSDPKTGAGTGELFF.

This clonotype was picked up a small number of times. V and J are TRBV7-9 and TRBJ1-5; D ambiguous. The CDR3 runs to 16 residues. Trimming left V 4 bases short and J 7 bases short, with 20 bases between. Per germline, CDR1 SEHNR and CDR2 FQNEAQ (reference sequence). The CDR3 region has the DNA TGTGCCAGCAGCTCCGAGGCGGGCGCCCGGGTGCAGCCCCAGCATTTT. As protein: CASSSEAGARVQPQHF.